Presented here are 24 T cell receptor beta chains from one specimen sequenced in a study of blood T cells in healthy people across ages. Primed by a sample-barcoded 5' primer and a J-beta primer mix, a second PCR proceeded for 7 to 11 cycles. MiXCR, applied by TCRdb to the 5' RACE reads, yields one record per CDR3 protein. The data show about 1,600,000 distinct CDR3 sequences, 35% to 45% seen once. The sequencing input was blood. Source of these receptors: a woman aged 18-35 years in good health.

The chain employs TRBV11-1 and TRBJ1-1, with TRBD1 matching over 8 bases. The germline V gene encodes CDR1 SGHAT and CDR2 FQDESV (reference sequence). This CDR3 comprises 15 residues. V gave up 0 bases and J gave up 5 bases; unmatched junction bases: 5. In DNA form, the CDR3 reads TGTGCCAGCAGCTTAGCCGACGGGACAGGAACTGAAGCTTTCTTT. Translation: CASSLADGTGTEAFF.

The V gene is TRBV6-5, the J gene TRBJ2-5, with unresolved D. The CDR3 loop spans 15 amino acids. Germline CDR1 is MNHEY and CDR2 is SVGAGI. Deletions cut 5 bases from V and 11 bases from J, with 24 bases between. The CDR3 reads CASSPVVVVNNEQYF. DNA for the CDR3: TGTGCCAGCAGTCCTGTGGTAGTGGTTAACAATGAGCAGTACTTC.

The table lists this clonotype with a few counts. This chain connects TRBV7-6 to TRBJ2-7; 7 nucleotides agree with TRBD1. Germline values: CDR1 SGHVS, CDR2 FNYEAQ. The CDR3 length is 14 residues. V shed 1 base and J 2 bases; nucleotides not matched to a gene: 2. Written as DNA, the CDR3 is TGTGCCAGCAGCTTAGTAACAGGGGCCTACGAGCAGTACTTC. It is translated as CASSLVTGAYEQYF.

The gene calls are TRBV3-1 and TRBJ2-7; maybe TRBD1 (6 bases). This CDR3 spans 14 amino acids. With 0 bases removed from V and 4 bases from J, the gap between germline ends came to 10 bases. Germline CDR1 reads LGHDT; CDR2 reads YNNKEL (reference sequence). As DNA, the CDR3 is TGTGCCAGCAGCCAAGAGGGGGCCATATACGAGCAGTACTTC. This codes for CASSQEGAIYEQYF.

The CDR3 nucleotides read TGTGCCAGCAGTTACTCTGGCAGGGGGGATGAAAAACTGTTTTTT. This gives the protein CASSYSGRGDEKLFF. The J gene is TRBJ1-4, the V gene TRBV6-5; 7 bases are shared with TRBD1. The CDR3 runs to 15 residues. CDR1 MNHEY and CDR2 SVGAGI come from the germline V gene. Losses at the gene ends were 0 bases for V and 6 bases for J; bases not matched to a gene: 4.

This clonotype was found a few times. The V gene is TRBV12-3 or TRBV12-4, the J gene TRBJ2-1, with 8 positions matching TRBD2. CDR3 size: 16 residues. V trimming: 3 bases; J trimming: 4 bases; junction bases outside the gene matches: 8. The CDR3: CASSFLGTREYNEQFF. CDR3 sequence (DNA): TGTGCCAGCAGTTTCCTTGGGACTAGAGAATACAATGAGCAGTTCTTC.

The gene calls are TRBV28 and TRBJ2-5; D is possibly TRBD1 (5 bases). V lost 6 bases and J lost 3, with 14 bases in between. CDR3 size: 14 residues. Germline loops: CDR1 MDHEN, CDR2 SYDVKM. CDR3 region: CASSPGKGKETQYF. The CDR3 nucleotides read TGTGCCAGCAGCCCAGGGAAGGGCAAAGAGACCCAGTACTTC.

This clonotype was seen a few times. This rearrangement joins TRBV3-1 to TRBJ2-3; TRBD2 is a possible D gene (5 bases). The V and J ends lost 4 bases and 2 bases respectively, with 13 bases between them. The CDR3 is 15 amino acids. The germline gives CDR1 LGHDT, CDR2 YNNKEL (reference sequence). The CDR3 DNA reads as TGTGCCAGCAGCCTGGGGAGTCTCTCCACAGATACGCAGTATTTT. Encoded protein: CASSLGSLSTDTQYF.

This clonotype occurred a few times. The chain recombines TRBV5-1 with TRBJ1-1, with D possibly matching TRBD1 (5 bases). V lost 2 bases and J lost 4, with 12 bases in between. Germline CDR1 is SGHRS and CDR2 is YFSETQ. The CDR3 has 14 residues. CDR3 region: CASSLEGPGTEAFF. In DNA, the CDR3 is TGCGCCAGCAGCTTAGAGGGGCCCGGCACTGAAGCTTTCTTT.

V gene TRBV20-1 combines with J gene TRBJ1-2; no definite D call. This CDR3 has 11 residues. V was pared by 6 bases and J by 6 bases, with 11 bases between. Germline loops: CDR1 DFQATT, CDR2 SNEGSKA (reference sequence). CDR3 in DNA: TGCAGTGCCTCCGGAGAGAATGGCTACACCTTC. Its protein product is CSASGENGYTF.

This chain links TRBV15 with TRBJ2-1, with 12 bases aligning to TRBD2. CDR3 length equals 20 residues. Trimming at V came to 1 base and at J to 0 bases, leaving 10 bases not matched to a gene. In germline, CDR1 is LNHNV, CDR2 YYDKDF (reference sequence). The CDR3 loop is CATSRGLAGGTISSYNEQFF. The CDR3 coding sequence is TGTGCCACCAGCAGAGGGCTAGCGGGGGGGACGATTAGCTCCTACAATGAGCAGTTCTTC.

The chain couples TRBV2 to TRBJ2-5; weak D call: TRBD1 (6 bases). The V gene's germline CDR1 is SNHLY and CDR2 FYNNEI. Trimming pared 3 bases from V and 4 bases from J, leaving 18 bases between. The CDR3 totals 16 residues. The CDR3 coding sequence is TGTGCCAGCAGTGATAACCTCAGGGAAGGGGGAGAGACCCAGTACTTC. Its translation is CASSDNLREGGETQYF.

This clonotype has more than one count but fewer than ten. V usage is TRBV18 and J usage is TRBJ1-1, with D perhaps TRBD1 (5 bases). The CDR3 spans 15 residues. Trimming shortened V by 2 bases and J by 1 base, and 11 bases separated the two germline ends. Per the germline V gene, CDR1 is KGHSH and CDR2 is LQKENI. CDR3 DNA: TGTGCCAGCTCACCAAGGGGCCCCGGGAACACTGAAGCTTTCTTT. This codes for CASSPRGPGNTEAFF. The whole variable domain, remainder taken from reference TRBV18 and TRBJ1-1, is NAGVMQNPRHLVRRRGQEARLRCSPMKGHSHVYWYRQLPEEGLKFMVYLQKENIIDESGMPKERFSAEFPKEGPSILRIQQVVRGDSAAYFCASSPRGPGNTEAFFGQGTRLTVV.

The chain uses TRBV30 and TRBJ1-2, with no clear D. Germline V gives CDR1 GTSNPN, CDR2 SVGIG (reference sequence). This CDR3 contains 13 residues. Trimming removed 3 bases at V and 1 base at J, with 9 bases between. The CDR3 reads CAWRRNNNYGYTF. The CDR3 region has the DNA TGTGCCTGGAGACGGAACAATAACTATGGCTACACCTTC.

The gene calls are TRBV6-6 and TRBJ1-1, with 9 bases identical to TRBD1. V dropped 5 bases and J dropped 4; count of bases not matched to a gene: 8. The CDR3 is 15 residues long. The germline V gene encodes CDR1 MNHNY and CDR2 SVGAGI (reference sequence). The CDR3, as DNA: TGTGCCAGCAGTCCCGGACAGGGGATGGGCACTGAAGCTTTCTTT. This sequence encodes CASSPGQGMGTEAFF.

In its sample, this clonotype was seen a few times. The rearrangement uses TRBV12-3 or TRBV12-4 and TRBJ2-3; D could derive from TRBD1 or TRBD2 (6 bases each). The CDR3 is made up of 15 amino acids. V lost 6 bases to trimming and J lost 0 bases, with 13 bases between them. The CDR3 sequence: CASSPGAFSTDTQYF. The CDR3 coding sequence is TGTGCCAGCAGCCCGGGGGCATTTAGCACAGATACGCAGTATTTT.

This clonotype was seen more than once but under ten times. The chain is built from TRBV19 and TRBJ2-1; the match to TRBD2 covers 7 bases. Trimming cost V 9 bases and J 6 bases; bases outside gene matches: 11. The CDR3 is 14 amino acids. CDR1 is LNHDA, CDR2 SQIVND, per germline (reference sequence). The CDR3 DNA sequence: TGTGCCAGCGGAACGGCTAGCGGTACCAATGAGCAGTTCTTC. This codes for CASGTASGTNEQFF. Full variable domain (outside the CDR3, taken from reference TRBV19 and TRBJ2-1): DGGITQSPKYLFRKEGQNVTLSCEQNLNHDAMYWYRQDPGQGLRLIYYSQIVNDFQKGDIAEGYSVSREKKESFPLTVTSAQKNPTAFYLCASGTASGTNEQFFGPGTRLTVL.

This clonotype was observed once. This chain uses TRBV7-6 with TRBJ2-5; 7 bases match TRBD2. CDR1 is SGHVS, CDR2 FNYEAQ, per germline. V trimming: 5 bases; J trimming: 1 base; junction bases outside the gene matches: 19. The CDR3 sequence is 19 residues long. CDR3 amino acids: CASSQTPISTGGGQETQYF. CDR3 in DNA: TGTGCCAGCAGCCAAACACCTATTTCGACTGGCGGGGGCCAAGAGACCCAGTACTTC.

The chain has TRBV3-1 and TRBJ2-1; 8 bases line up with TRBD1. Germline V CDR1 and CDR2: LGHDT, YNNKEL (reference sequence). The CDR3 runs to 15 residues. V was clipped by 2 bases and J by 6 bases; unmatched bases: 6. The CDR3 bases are TGTGCCAGCAGCCAACGAGACAGGGGAGGCAATGAGCAGTTCTTC. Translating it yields CASSQRDRGGNEQFF.

CDR3 residues: CASSAEGPLGYTF. CDR3 DNA: TGTGCCAGCAGCGCCGAGGGACCCCTTGGCTACACCTTC. This rearrangement joins TRBV5-5 to TRBJ1-2, with a tentative D call TRBD1 (5 bases). The CDR3 has 13 amino acids. Trimming took off 4 bases at V and 7 bases at J, with 14 bases between the two ends. Germline-derived CDR1 and CDR2 are SGHKS and YYEKEE (reference sequence).

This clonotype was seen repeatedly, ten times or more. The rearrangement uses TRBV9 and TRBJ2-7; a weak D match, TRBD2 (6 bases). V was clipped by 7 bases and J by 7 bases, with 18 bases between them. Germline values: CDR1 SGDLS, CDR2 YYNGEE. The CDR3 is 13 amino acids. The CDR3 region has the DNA TGTGCCAGCTCTGTGGGGCTCGCGGGGGAGCAGTACTTC. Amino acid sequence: CASSVGLAGEQYF.

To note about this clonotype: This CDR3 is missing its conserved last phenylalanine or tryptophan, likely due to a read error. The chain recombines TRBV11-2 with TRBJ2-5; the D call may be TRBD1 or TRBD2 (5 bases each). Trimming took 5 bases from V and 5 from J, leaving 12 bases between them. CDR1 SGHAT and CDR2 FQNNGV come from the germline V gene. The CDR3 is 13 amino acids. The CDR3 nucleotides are TGTGCCAGCAGCCCGGGACCGTTGGAGACCCAGTACTTA. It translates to CASSPGPLETQYL.

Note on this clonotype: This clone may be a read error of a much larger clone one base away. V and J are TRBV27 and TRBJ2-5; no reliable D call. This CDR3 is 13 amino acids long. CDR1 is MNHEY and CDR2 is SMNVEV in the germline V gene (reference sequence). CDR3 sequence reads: CVSSVRRSETQYF. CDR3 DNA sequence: TGTGTCAGCAGTGTACGGCGGTCCGAGACCCAGTACTTC.

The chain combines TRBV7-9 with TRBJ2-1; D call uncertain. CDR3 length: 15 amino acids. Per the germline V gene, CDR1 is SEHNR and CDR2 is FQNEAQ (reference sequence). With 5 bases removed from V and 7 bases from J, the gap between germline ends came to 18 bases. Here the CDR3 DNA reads TGTGCCAGCAGCCTTAATACCGGCAGTCTGAATGAGCAGTTCTTC. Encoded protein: CASSLNTGSLNEQFF.